This TCR beta chain was documented in a study of T cells in Graves' hyperthyroidism and ophthalmopathy. Participants, patients aged 18 to 65, had newly diagnosed hyperthyroidism with a duration under 2 months. Uncontrolled infection, other autoimmune disease, pregnancy or lactation excluded patients. Extraction of PBMCs used 7.5 to 10 ml of fresh peripheral blood. Study-wide results and caveats: Model-based prediction identified ophthalmopathy a median about 7 months prior to its onset.

Template material for amplifying TCR beta CDR3 regions consisted of RNA transcripts. An initial round of RT-PCR targeting the TCR CDR3 relied on the HTBI primer set. TCRdb independently ran MiXCR on the multiplex PCR reads; one entry per CDR3 protein. The top ten hold more than 25% of the sample, which has just under 750,000 distinct CDR3 sequences, around 40% seen once. The germline V gene encodes CDR1 SGHTA and CDR2 FQGNSA. V was clipped by 2 bases and J by 5 bases, with 12 bases between them. The CDR3 length is 15 residues. The table lists this clonotype with many counts. The antigen is not known. The sample comprised blood. The chain uses TRBV7-2 and TRBJ2-2; D is perhaps TRBD1 or TRBD2 (6 bases each). This TCR came from a woman aged 40 to 55 with Graves' hyperthyroidism. DNA of the CDR3: TGTGCCAGCAGCTTAAACAGGGCGGGAACCGGGGAGCTGTTTTTT. It yields the protein CASSLNRAGTGELFF.